This T cell receptor beta chain originates from a study of shared clonotypes between healthy human individuals. Study at large: Three men and a couple of women, aged 18 to 49, were donors.

Study results and caveats: A handful of donors showed sharing of approximately 5% of naive CD4 clonotypes.

On this clone: Antigen specificity is unknown.

V lost 4 bases and J lost 8, with 9 bases in between. Germline CDR1 and CDR2: SGHAT and FQNNGV. This CDR3 is 12 amino acids long. CD45RO-negative, CCR7-positively selected cells formed the naive CD8 fraction, excluding terminally differentiated effector memory CD45RA+ cells. Repertoires were generated with immunoSEQ multiplex PCR, while TCRdb's copy carries only in-frame clones and drops some. The repertoire has a few million clones, roughly 95% of them found once; the top ten carry about 1.6%. The material sequenced was naive CD8+ T cells from PBMCs. This TCR was recovered from a man between 18 and 29 years old in good health. Some clones in this sample may be carry-over from other donors' samples. This chain uses TRBV11-2 with TRBJ2-1; D unclear. The DNA of the CDR3 is TGTGCCAGCAGCTCGTTTGAGGATGAGCAGTTCTTC. It is translated as CASSSFEDEQFF.